This is a list of T cell receptor beta chains from one sample in a study of T cells in Graves' hyperthyroidism and ophthalmopathy. TCRdb analysed the multiplex PCR reads with MiXCR anew, one entry per CDR3 protein. The sample holds about 690,000 distinct CDR3 sequences; 15% to 20% are singletons and the top ten take around 15%. Sequencing used blood. The receptor set was obtained from a man between 45 and 60 years old with Graves' hyperthyroidism. Both conserved end residues are part of each CDR3. The order of the fields is V gene, J gene, clone size, CDR3 length, CDR3 protein. Rows may omit the clone size; those that give it use once, few, many or a size class.

v_gene: TRBV6-1
j_gene: TRBJ2-7
abundance: -
len: 13
CDR3aa: CASIGRQTREQYF

v_gene: TRBV20-1
j_gene: TRBJ1-5
abundance: many
len: 13
CDR3aa: CSASGDSNQPQHF

v_gene: TRBV7-9
j_gene: TRBJ2-3
abundance: many
len: 15
CDR3aa: CASSLDASSTDTQYF

v_gene: TRBV18
j_gene: TRBJ1-2
abundance: many
len: 14
CDR3aa: CASSPRDRLYGYTF

v_gene: TRBV7-9
j_gene: TRBJ1-2
abundance: many
len: 14
CDR3aa: CASSLGQGADGYTF

v_gene: TRBV5-1
j_gene: TRBJ1-2
abundance: few
len: 16
CDR3aa: CASSLDGGGLNYGYTF

v_gene: TRBV27
j_gene: TRBJ1-1
abundance: many
len: 16
CDR3aa: CASSLSPVFMNTEAFF

v_gene: TRBV6-1
j_gene: TRBJ1-5
abundance: few
len: 14
CDR3aa: CASRNDYSNQPQHF

v_gene: TRBV4-3
j_gene: TRBJ2-7
abundance: -
len: 15
CDR3aa: CASSQELAGTYKQYF

v_gene: TRBV5-1
j_gene: TRBJ1-2
abundance: few
len: 15
CDR3aa: CASSLVEGRSYGYTF

v_gene: TRBV20-1
j_gene: TRBJ2-3
abundance: -
len: 16
CDR3aa: CSARDSLAGGSDTQYF

v_gene: TRBV24-1
j_gene: TRBJ1-4
abundance: -
len: 16
CDR3aa: CATSDSLTGGPEKLFF

v_gene: TRBV25-1
j_gene: TRBJ2-3
abundance: few
len: 15
CDR3aa: CASSASPRSTDTQYF

v_gene: TRBV14
j_gene: TRBJ2-7
abundance: many
len: 15
CDR3aa: CASSPWTSGAYEQYF

v_gene: TRBV20-1
j_gene: TRBJ2-7
abundance: many
len: 13
CDR3aa: CSARVSGQSEQYF

v_gene: TRBV28
j_gene: TRBJ2-1
abundance: many
len: 17
CDR3aa: CASSGTTVVSSYNEQFF

v_gene: TRBV12-3/TRBV12-4
j_gene: TRBJ1-3
abundance: many
len: 17
CDR3aa: CASSLMDSSLSGNTIYF

v_gene: TRBV25-1
j_gene: TRBJ1-1
abundance: many
len: 13
CDR3aa: CASSVLMNTEAFF

v_gene: TRBV6-1
j_gene: TRBJ2-1
abundance: -
len: 15
CDR3aa: CASRGDRGRRNEQFF

v_gene: TRBV28
j_gene: TRBJ1-6
abundance: many
len: 13
CDR3aa: CASSLGQTSPLHF

v_gene: TRBV18
j_gene: TRBJ2-7
abundance: -
len: 15
CDR3aa: CASSAPRGESYEQYF

v_gene: TRBV30
j_gene: TRBJ2-1
abundance: many
len: 16
CDR3aa: CAWSVLAPRRGNEQFF

v_gene: TRBV29-1
j_gene: TRBJ2-7
abundance: few
len: 12
CDR3aa: CSVTTESYEQYF

v_gene: TRBV28
j_gene: TRBJ2-1
abundance: many
len: 14
CDR3aa: CASSLSGGPNEQFF

v_gene: TRBV7-6
j_gene: TRBJ2-3
abundance: -
len: 14
CDR3aa: CASSPTPSADTQYF

v_gene: TRBV7-2
j_gene: TRBJ2-7
abundance: -
len: 14
CDR3aa: CASSFSYIPYEQYF